This TCR beta chain was recorded in a study of cytomegalovirus exposure and HLA in healthy donors. Notes on the study in general: A later analysis reportedly found that, within productive TCRs, an Asian-associated ancestry cluster had fewer N-insertions than the mean observed across the roughly 700 donors.

The CDR3 consists of 20 residues. V trimming: 7 bases; J trimming: 5 bases; junction bases outside the gene matches: 20. CDR1 MGHRA and CDR2 YSYEKL come from the germline V gene. Researchers ran the PCR with 60 Vbeta and 13 Jbeta primers. Profiled with immunoSEQ multiplex PCR; TCRdb holds only in-frame clones, not every one. The data show 110,000 to 150,000 clones, roughly 65% seen once. This clone was observed a few times. Its antigen is as yet unknown. The specimen sequenced was PBMCs. This sequence was found in a man in his sixties in good health and CMV-seronegative. The V call is TRBV4-1, the J call TRBJ2-2; 12 positions agree with TRBD2. The CDR3 loop reads CASNPGILTSGRRGTGELFF. The CDR3 nucleotides read TGCGCCAGCAATCCCGGTATCCTTACTAGCGGGAGGAGGGGAACCGGGGAGCTGTTTTTT.